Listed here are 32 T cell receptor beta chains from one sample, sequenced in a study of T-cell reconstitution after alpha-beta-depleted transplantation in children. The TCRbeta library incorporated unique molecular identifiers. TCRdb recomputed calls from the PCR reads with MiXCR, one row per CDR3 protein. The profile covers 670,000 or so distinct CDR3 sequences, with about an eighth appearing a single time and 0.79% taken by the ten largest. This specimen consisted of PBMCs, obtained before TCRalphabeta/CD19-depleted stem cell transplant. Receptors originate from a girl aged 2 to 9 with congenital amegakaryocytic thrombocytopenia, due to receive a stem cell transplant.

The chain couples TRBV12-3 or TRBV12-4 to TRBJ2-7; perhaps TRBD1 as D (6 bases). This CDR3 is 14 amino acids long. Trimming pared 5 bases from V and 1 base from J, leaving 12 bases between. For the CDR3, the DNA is TGTGCCAGCAGTCCCAAACAGGGATCCTACGAGCAGTACTTC. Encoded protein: CASSPKQGSYEQYF.

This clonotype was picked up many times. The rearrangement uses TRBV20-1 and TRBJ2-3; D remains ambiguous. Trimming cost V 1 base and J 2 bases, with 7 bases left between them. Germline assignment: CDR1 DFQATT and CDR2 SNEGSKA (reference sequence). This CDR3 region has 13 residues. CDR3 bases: TGCAGTGCTAGAGTTGCCTACACAGATACGCAGTATTTT. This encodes CSARVAYTDTQYF.

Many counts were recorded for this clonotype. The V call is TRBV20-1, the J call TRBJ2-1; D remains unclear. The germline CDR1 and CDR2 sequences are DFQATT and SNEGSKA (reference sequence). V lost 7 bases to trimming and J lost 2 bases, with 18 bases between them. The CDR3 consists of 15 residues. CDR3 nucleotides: TGCAGTGTACAATTGGGCGGACGGACCTACAATGAGCAGTTCTTC. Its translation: CSVQLGGRTYNEQFF.

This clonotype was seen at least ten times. CDR3 sequence: CASSEGPINTGELFF. CDR3 sequence (DNA): TGCGCCAGCAGTGAGGGCCCCATTAACACCGGGGAGCTGTTTTTT. The V call is TRBV5-1, the J call TRBJ2-2, with D possibly being TRBD2 (5 bases). Germline V gives CDR1 SGHRS, CDR2 YFSETQ. This CDR3 is 15 amino acids long. The germline V and J ends were trimmed by 5 bases and 2 bases, with 13 bases remaining between them.

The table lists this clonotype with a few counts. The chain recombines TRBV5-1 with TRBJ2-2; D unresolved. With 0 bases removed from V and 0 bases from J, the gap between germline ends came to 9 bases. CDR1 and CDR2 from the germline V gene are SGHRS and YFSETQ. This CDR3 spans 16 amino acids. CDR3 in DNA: TGCGCCAGCAGCTTGGGATGGCCGACGAACACCGGGGAGCTGTTTTTT. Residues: CASSLGWPTNTGELFF.

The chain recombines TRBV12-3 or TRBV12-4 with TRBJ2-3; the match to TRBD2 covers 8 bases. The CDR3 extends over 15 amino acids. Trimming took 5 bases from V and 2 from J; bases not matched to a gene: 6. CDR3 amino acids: CASSKSGSPTDTQYF. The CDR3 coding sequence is TGTGCCAGCAGTAAGAGCGGGAGTCCCACAGATACGCAGTATTTT.

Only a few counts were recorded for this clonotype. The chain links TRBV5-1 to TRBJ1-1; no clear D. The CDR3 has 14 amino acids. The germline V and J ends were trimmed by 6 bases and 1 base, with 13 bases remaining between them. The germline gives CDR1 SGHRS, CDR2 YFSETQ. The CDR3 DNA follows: TGCGCCAGCACCCAATGGTCCTCGAACACTGAAGCTTTCTTT. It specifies CASTQWSSNTEAFF.

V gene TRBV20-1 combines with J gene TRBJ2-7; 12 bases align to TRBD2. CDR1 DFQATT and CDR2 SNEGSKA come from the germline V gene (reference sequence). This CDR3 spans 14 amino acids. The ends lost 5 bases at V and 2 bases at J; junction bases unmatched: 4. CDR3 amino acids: CSAPPSGRAYEQYF. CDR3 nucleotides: TGCAGTGCTCCTCCTAGCGGGAGGGCCTACGAGCAGTACTTC.

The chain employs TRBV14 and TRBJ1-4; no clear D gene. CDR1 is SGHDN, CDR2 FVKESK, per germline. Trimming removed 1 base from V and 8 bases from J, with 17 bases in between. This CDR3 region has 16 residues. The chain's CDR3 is CASSQVGFAGMEKLFF. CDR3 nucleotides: TGTGCCAGCAGCCAAGTTGGTTTTGCGGGAATGGAAAAACTGTTTTTT. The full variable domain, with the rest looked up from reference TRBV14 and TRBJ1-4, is EAGVTQFPSHSVIEKGQTVTLRCDPISGHDNLYWYRRVMGKEIKFLLHFVKESKQDESGMPNNRFLAERTGGTYSTLKVQPAELEDSGVYFCASSQVGFAGMEKLFFGSGTQLSVL.

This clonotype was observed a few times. The CDR3 DNA reads as TGTGCCAGCAGCCTGACCGGACAGGAAGAGACCCAGTACTTC. Amino acid sequence: CASSLTGQEETQYF. The V and J genes are TRBV7-2 and TRBJ2-5; 7 bases are shared with TRBD1. With V trimmed by 5 bases and J by 3 bases, 6 bases remained unmatched. The CDR3 totals 14 residues. Germline V gene data show CDR1 as SGHTA and CDR2 as FQGNSA.

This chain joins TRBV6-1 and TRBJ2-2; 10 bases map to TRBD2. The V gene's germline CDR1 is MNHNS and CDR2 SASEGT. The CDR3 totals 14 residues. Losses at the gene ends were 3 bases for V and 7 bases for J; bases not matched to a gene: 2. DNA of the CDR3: TGTGCCAGCAGTGAGGGACTAGCGAACGGGGAGCTGTTTTTT. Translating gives CASSEGLANGELFF.

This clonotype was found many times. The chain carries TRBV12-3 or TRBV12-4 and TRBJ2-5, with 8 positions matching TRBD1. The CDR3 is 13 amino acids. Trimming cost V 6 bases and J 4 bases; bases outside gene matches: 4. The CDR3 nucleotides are TGTGCCAGCAGGCAACAGGGGGTAGAGACCCAGTACTTC. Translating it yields CASRQQGVETQYF.

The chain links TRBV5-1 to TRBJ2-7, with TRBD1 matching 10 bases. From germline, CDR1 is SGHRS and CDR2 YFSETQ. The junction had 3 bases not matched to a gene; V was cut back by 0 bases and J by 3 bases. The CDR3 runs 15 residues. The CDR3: CASSLAGTGVYEQYF. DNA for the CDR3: TGCGCCAGCAGCTTGGCCGGGACAGGGGTCTACGAGCAGTACTTC.

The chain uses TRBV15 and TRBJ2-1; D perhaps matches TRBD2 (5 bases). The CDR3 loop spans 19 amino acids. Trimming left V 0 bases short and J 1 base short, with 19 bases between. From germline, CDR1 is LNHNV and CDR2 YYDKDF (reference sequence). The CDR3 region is CATSRDSGLRVVSYNEQFF. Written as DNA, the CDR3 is TGTGCCACCAGCAGAGATTCGGGCTTGCGGGTGGTGTCCTACAATGAGCAGTTCTTC.

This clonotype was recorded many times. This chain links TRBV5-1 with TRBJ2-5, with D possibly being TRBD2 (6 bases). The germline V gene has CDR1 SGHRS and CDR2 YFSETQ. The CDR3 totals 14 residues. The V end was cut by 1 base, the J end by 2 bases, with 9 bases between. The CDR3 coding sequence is TGCGCCAGCAGCTTGATTGGGGGGCAAGAGACCCAGTACTTC. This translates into CASSLIGGQETQYF. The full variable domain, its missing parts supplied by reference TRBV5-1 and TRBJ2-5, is KAGVTQTPRYLIKTRGQQVTLSCSPISGHRSVSWYQQTPGQGLQFLFEYFSETQRNKGNFPGRFSGRQFSNSRSEMNVSTLELGDSALYLCASSLIGGQETQYFGPGTRLLVL.

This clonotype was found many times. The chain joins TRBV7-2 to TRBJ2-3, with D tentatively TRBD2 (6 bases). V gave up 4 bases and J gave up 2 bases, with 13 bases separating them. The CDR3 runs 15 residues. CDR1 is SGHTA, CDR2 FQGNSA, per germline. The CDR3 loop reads CASSSILASTDTQYF. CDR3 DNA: TGTGCCAGCAGCTCAATACTAGCCTCCACAGATACGCAGTATTTT.

The CDR3 region is CASRTFLAGSETGYNEQFF. CDR3 nucleotides: TGTGCCAGCAGGACGTTCCTAGCGGGGTCCGAGACGGGATACAATGAGCAGTTCTTC. V gene TRBV7-8 combines with J gene TRBJ2-1; 9 bases align to TRBD2. The CDR3 loop spans 19 amino acids. In germline, CDR1 is SGHVS, CDR2 FQNEAQ. The V and J ends lost 6 bases and 4 bases, in that order; junction bases with no gene match: 19.

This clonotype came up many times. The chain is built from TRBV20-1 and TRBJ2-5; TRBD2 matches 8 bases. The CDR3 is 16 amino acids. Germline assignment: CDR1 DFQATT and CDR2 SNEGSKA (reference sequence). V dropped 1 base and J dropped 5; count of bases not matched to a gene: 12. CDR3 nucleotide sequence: TGCAGTGCTAGAGGTCCCCTCGGGAGGGCAAGCGAGACCCAGTACTTC. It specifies CSARGPLGRASETQYF.

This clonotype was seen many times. The CDR3 coding sequence is TGCAGTGTTGGGCGGAGCTCCTACAATGAGCAGTTCTTC. Protein product: CSVGRSSYNEQFF. The gene calls are TRBV20-1 and TRBJ2-1, with no clear D. Germline V CDR1 and CDR2: DFQATT, SNEGSKA (reference sequence). The CDR3 is made up of 13 amino acids. V was clipped by 7 bases and J by 0 bases, with 10 bases between them.

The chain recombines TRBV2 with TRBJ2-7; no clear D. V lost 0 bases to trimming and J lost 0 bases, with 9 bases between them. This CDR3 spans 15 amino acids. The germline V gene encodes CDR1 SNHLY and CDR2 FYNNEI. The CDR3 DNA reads TGTGCCAGCAGTGAAGCGCTTGCGAGCTCCTACGAGCAGTACTTC. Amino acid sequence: CASSEALASSYEQYF.

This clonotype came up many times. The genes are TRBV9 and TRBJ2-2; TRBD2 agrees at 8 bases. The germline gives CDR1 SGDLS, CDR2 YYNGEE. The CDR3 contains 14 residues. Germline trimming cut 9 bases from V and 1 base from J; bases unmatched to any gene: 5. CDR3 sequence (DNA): TGTGCCACCAGGACTAGCCTGAACACCGGGGAGCTGTTTTTT. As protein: CATRTSLNTGELFF.

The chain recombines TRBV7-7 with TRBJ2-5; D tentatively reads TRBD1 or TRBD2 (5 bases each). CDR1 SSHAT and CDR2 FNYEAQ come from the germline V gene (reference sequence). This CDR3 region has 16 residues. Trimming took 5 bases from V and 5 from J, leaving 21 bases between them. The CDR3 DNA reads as TGTGCCAGCAGCCCACTGGGACGGATACCGGGGGAGACCCAGTACTTC. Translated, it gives CASSPLGRIPGETQYF. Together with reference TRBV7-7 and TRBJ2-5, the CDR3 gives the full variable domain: GAGVSQSPRYKVTKRGQDVTLRCDPISSHATLYWYQQALGQGPEFLTYFNYEAQPDKSGLPSDRFSAERPEGSISTLTIQRTEQRDSAMYRCASSPLGRIPGETQYFGPGTRLLVL.

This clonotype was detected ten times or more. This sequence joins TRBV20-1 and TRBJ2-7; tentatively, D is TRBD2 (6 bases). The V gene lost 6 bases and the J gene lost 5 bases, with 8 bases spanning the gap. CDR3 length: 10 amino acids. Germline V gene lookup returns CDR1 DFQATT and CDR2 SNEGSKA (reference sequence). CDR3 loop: CSAQRDEQYF. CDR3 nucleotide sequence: TGCAGTGCCCAGCGGGACGAGCAGTACTTC.

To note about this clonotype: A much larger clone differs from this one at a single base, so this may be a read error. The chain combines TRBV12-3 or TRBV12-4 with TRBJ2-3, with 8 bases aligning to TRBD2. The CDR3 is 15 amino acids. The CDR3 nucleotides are TGTGCCAGCAGTTTTTTCCTAGCGGGCACAGATACGCAGTCTTTT. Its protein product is CASSFFLAGTDTQSF.

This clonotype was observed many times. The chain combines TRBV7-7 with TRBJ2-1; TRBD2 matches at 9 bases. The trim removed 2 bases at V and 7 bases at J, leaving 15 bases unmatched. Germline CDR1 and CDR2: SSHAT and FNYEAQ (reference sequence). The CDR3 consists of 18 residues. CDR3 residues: CASSLTRYQAGGTNEQFF. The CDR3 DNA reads TGTGCCAGCAGCTTAACTCGTTATCAAGCGGGAGGAACTAATGAGCAGTTCTTC. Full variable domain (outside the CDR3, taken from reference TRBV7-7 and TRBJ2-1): GAGVSQSPRYKVTKRGQDVTLRCDPISSHATLYWYQQALGQGPEFLTYFNYEAQPDKSGLPSDRFSAERPEGSISTLTIQRTEQRDSAMYRCASSLTRYQAGGTNEQFFGPGTRLTVL.

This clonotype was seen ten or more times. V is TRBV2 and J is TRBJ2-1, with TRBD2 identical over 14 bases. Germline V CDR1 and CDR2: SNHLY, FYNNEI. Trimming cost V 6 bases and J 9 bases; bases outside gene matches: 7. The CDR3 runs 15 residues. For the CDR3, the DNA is TGTGCCAGCAGCGAGACTAGCGGGAGGGCCGGTGAGCAGTTCTTC. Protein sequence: CASSETSGRAGEQFF.

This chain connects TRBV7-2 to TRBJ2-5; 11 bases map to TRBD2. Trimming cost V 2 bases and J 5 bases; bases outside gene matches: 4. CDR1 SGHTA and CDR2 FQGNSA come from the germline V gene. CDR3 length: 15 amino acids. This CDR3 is CASSLSSGRMETQYF. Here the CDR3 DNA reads TGTGCCAGCAGCTTATCTAGCGGGAGGATGGAGACCCAGTACTTC. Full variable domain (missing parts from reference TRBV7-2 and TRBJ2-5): GAGVSQSPSNKVTEKGKDVELRCDPISGHTALYWYRQSLGQGLEFLIYFQGNSAPDKSGLPSDRFSAERTGGSVSTLTIQRTQQEDSAVYLCASSLSSGRMETQYFGPGTRLLVL.

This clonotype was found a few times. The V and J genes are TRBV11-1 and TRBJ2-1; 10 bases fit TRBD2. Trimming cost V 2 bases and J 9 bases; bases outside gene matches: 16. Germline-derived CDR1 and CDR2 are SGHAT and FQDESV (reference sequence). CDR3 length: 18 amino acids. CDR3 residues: CASSLLVGGLASEGEQFF. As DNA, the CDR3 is TGTGCCAGCAGCTTATTGGTGGGGGGACTAGCGTCGGAGGGTGAGCAGTTCTTC.

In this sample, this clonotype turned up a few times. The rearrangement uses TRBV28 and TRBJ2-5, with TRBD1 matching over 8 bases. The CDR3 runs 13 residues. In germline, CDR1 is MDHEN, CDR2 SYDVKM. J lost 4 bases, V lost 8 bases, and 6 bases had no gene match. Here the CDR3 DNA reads TGTGCCAGCCTGGACAGGGCCGTAGAGACCCAGTACTTC. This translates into CASLDRAVETQYF.

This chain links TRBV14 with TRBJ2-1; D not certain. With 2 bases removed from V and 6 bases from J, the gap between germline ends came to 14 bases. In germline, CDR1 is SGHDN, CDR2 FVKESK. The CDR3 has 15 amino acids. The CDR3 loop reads CASSQNGSPGNEQFF. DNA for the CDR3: TGTGCCAGCAGCCAAAATGGATCGCCAGGCAATGAGCAGTTCTTC.

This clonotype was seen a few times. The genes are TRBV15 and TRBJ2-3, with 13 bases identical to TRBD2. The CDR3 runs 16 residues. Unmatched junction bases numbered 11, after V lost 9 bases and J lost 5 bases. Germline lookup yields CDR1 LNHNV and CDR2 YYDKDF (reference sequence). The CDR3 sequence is CATSPGLAGVRDTQYF. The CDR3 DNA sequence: TGTGCCACTTCCCCTGGACTAGCGGGAGTCCGAGATACGCAGTATTTT.

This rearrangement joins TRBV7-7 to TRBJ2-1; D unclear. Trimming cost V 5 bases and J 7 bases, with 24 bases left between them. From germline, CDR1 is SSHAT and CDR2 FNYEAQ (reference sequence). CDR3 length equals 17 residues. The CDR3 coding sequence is TGTGCCAGCAGCCAAAGCTCAGCGAGAGTGGATCGGAATGAGCAGTTCTTC. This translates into CASSQSSARVDRNEQFF.